This record concerns one T cell receptor (beta chain) sequence. The V gene lost 2 bases and the J gene lost 8 bases, with 13 bases spanning the gap. CDR1 is WNHNN and CDR2 is SYGVQD in the germline V gene (reference sequence). This CDR3 region has 14 residues. TCRdb's table, derived via immunoSEQ multiplex PCR, lists solely in-frame clones and lacks some. The data contain under 45,000 clones, approximately 90% of them singletons. These data come from a study of T cell changes during pregnancy in multiple sclerosis. This clonotype was obtained from a female donor in good health, enrolled as a control in a pregnancy study. The genes are TRBV10-1 and TRBJ2-1; a possible D gene is TRBD2 (5 bases). The sample consisted of peripheral blood, taken in the second trimester of pregnancy. The CDR3 DNA reads as TGCGCCAGCAGTGAGCCCACCCGGGAACATGAGCAGTTCTTC. This encodes CASSEPTREHEQFF.